Listed here are 22 T cell receptor beta chains from one sample, sequenced in a study of blood T cell repertoires in COVID-19 (TCRdb year 2020). The library was built by means of the immunoSEQ multiplex PCR assay. TCRdb carries this immuneACCESS record with in-frame sequences only. Its versions omit some clonotypes, under half of them owing to an unresolved V gene in the studies checked, with the rest unexplained. Counted in this sample were a few hundred thousand clones; roughly 80% of them appeared once. The top ten hold approximately 7.2% of the sample. Sequenced material: peripheral blood. Source of these receptors: a woman in her 70s with acute or convalescent COVID-19.

The CDR3 nucleotides are TGTGCCAGCATCCCTATATTGCAGGACAGGGGATCCGAGCAGTACTTC. Protein: CASIPILQDRGSEQYF. This chain joins TRBV7-3 and TRBJ2-7; 9 bases are shared with TRBD1. This CDR3 spans 16 amino acids. The germline V gene has CDR1 SGHTA and CDR2 FQGTGA. V was pared by 7 bases and J by 6 bases, with 16 bases of the junction left unmatched.

The chain joins TRBV13 to TRBJ1-1; a weak D match, TRBD1 (5 bases). The CDR3 runs to 15 residues. Trimming removed 5 bases from V and 6 bases from J, with 19 bases in between. Per germline, CDR1 PRHDT and CDR2 FYEKMQ (reference sequence). The CDR3 nucleotides are TGTGCCAGCAGCCTCTGGGGGAGGCGCCAGCCTGAAGCTTTCTTT. This codes for CASSLWGRRQPEAFF.

Concerning this clone: The sample holds other DNA sequences that translate to the same CDR3. The genes are TRBV3-1 (or the pseudogene TRBV3-2) and TRBJ2-7; D possibly corresponds to TRBD1 (5 bases). Germline V gives CDR1 LGHDT, CDR2 YNNKEL (reference sequence). The CDR3 extends over 13 amino acids. The V and J ends lost 5 bases and 6 bases respectively, with 14 bases between them. In DNA form, the CDR3 reads TGTGCCAGCAGCGCAGCCCAGGGTACCGAGCAGTACTTC. As protein: CASSAAQGTEQYF.

The rearrangement uses TRBV12-5 and TRBJ1-2; D might be TRBD1 (5 bases). CDR1 is LGHNT, CDR2 FRNRAP, per germline. The CDR3 runs 14 residues. V lost 1 base and J lost 3, with 9 bases in between. In DNA, the CDR3 is TGTGCTAGTGGTTTGGGTATAGGGGACTATGGCTACACCTTC. Translation: CASGLGIGDYGYTF.

V usage is TRBV24-1 and J usage is TRBJ2-3; possibly TRBD2 for D (6 bases). This CDR3 has 15 residues. Germline V gene sequence: CDR1 KGHDR, CDR2 SFDVKD. V was cut by 6 bases and J by 0 bases, with 12 bases left in between. Written as DNA, the CDR3 is TGTGCCACCAGTCACGGGGGAGCTAGCACAGATACGCAGTATTTT. Amino acids: CATSHGGASTDTQYF.

In DNA form, the CDR3 reads TGTGCCAATGGACAGGGAACAACTGAGCAGTTCTTC. It encodes CANGQGTTEQFF. The chain carries TRBV10-3 and TRBJ2-1; 8 nucleotides align to TRBD1. Germline V lookup: CDR1 ENHRY, CDR2 SYGVKD. This CDR3 spans 12 amino acids. V lost 10 bases, J lost 9 bases, and 8 bases stayed unmatched.

The V call is TRBV28, the J call TRBJ2-7, with D possibly TRBD2 on 5 matching bases. The V end was cut by 6 bases, the J end by 1 base, with 13 bases between. In germline, CDR1 is MDHEN, CDR2 SYDVKM. CDR3 length: 14 residues. The CDR3 is CASSPLDSSYEQYV. The CDR3 DNA sequence: TGTGCCAGCAGCCCGCTGGACTCTTCCTACGAGCAGTACGTC.

The chain employs TRBV11-3 and TRBJ2-2, with D tentatively TRBD1 (6 bases). The CDR3 totals 15 residues. V dropped 2 bases and J dropped 7 bases, with 14 bases sitting between them. CDR1 SGHNT and CDR2 YENEEA come from the germline V gene. The chain's CDR3 is CASSLTGQPGGELFF. DNA of the CDR3: TGTGCCAGCAGCTTAACCGGACAGCCTGGCGGGGAGCTGTTTTTT.

This chain joins TRBV6-5 and TRBJ2-5; 11 bases line up with TRBD2. Unmatched junction bases numbered 7, after V lost 4 bases and J lost 3 bases. The CDR3 is 16 residues long. The germline CDR1 and CDR2 sequences are MNHEY and SVGAGI. This CDR3 is CASSSVAGGHEETQYF. The DNA for the CDR3 is TGTGCCAGCAGTTCCGTAGCGGGGGGGCACGAAGAGACCCAGTACTTC.

This chain's CDR3 is CASSWEVGNQPQHF. The CDR3 coding sequence is TGTGCCAGCAGTTGGGAGGTAGGCAATCAGCCCCAGCATTTT. The chain employs TRBV6-1 and TRBJ1-5; D ambiguous. Looked up from germline, CDR1 is MNHNS and CDR2 is SASEGT. The V end was cut by 5 bases, the J end by 2 bases, with 10 bases between. The CDR3 sequence is 14 residues long.

V is TRBV27 and J is TRBJ2-2; 7 positions match TRBD1. In germline, CDR1 is MNHEY, CDR2 SMNVEV (reference sequence). The CDR3 is made up of 15 amino acids. V was clipped by 2 bases and J by 2 bases; unmatched bases: 2. The CDR3 loop reads CASSLPGGNTGELFF. CDR3 bases: TGTGCCAGCAGTTTACCAGGGGGAAACACCGGGGAGCTGTTTTTT.

The J gene is TRBJ1-2, the V gene TRBV2; a possible D gene is TRBD1 (6 bases). Germline CDR1 and CDR2: SNHLY and FYNNEI. Trimming shortened V by 2 bases and J by 11 bases, and 15 bases separated the two germline ends. This CDR3 has 13 amino acids. For the CDR3, the DNA is TGTGCCAGCAGTGAACTGCCAGGGGCTAGGTACACCTTC. Translation gives CASSELPGARYTF.

The chain couples TRBV6-5 to TRBJ2-3; D uncertain. The CDR3 contains 15 residues. CDR1 and CDR2 from the germline V gene are MNHEY and SVGAGI. V was trimmed by 0 bases and J by 0 bases, leaving 7 bases between them. The CDR3 sequence is CASSYSGQSTDTQYF. The CDR3 DNA follows: TGTGCCAGCAGTTACTCTGGGCAGAGCACAGATACGCAGTATTTT.

This clone was observed a single time. The V call is TRBV19, the J call TRBJ2-5, with 7 bases lining up with TRBD1. The V gene end was trimmed by 8 bases and the J gene end by 7 bases; junction bases not matched to a gene: 7. CDR1 is LNHDA and CDR2 is SQIVND in the germline V gene (reference sequence). The CDR3 consists of 12 residues. CDR3 sequence (DNA): TGTGCCAGTTCCGGGACAGCCGTGACCCAGTACTTC. Translated: CASSGTAVTQYF.

The rearrangement joins TRBV3-1 (or the pseudogene TRBV3-2) to TRBJ2-1; the match to TRBD1 covers 8 bases. V dropped 5 bases and J dropped 6; count of bases not matched to a gene: 3. The CDR3 covers 13 residues. In germline, CDR1 is LGHDT, CDR2 YNNKEL (reference sequence). The CDR3 region is CASSGQGPNEQFF. The CDR3 DNA is TGTGCCAGCAGCGGACAGGGCCCCAATGAGCAGTTCTTC.

This sequence joins TRBV7-2 and TRBJ1-3; D is unresolved. Germline V lookup: CDR1 SGHTA, CDR2 FQGNSA. There are 14 residues in the CDR3. V was pared by 3 bases and J by 0 bases, with 6 bases between. CDR3: CASSLWSSGNTIYF. CDR3 nucleotides: TGTGCCAGCAGCTTGTGGAGCTCTGGAAACACCATATATTTT.

This chain uses TRBV19 with TRBJ2-1; 9 bases match TRBD2. The germline V gene encodes CDR1 LNHDA and CDR2 SQIVND (reference sequence). The CDR3 length is 15 residues. The trim removed 6 bases at V and 8 bases at J, leaving 11 bases unmatched. CDR3 nucleotides: TGTGCCAGTAGCCCCGGGGGGCGGGGGGGCCATGAGCAGTTCTTC. This codes for CASSPGGRGGHEQFF.

Concerning this clone itself: Other nucleotide sequences in the sample specify the same CDR3. This sequence joins TRBV5-1 and TRBJ1-2; 11 bases align to TRBD1. V shed 0 bases, J shed 2 bases, and the junction held 0 bases outside the gene matches. There are 15 residues in the CDR3. Germline lookup yields CDR1 SGHRS and CDR2 YFSETQ. CDR3 residues: CASSLGTGGNYGYTF. The CDR3, as DNA: TGCGCCAGCAGCTTGGGGACAGGGGGCAACTATGGCTACACCTTC.

V and J are TRBV3-1 (or the pseudogene TRBV3-2) and TRBJ2-5; TRBD2 matches 13 bases. J lost 4 bases, V lost 3 bases, and 2 bases had no gene match. From germline, CDR1 is LGHDT and CDR2 YNNKEL (reference sequence). The length of the CDR3 is 15 residues. The CDR3 nucleotides read TGTGCCAGCAGCCACCGACTAGCGGGGGGAGAGACCCAGTACTTC. Translated, it gives CASSHRLAGGETQYF.

The chain is built from TRBV4-1 and TRBJ2-3; 9 positions agree with TRBD2. Germline lookup yields CDR1 MGHRA and CDR2 YSYEKL. V lost 3 bases and J lost 2; bases outside the gene matches: 9. This CDR3 region has 17 residues. For the CDR3, the DNA is TGCGCCAGCAGCCAGCGGGGGGGACTTTTGAACACAGATACGCAGTATTTT. Protein sequence: CASSQRGGLLNTDTQYF.

The gene calls are TRBV19 and TRBJ1-1; D gene uncertain. The germline V and J ends were trimmed by 5 bases and 6 bases, with 7 bases remaining between them. Germline V gene data show CDR1 as LNHDA and CDR2 as SQIVND (reference sequence). The CDR3 sequence is 11 residues long. CDR3 sequence (DNA): TGTGCCAGTAGTTTGGCAGCTGAAGCTTTCTTT. Its protein is CASSLAAEAFF.

The chain couples TRBV7-8 to TRBJ1-1, with D hard to call. CDR3 length equals 15 residues. The germline V gene has CDR1 SGHVS and CDR2 FQNEAQ. Trimming pared 4 bases from V and 2 bases from J, leaving 14 bases between. The CDR3 spells CASSSPSEVNTEAFF. The CDR3 DNA follows: TGTGCCAGCAGCTCGCCGTCAGAGGTTAACACTGAAGCTTTCTTT.